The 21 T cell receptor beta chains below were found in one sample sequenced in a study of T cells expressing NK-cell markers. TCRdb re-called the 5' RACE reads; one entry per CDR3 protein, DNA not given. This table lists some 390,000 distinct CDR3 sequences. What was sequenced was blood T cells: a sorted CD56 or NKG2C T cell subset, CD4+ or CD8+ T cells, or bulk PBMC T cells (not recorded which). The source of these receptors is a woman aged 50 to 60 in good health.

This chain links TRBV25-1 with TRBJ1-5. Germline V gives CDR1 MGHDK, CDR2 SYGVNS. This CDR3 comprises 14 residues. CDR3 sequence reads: CASSGLDSNQPQHF.

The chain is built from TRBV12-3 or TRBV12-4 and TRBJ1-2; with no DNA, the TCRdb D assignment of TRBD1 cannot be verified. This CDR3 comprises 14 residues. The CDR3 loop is CASSWDRGRRGYTF.

CDR3 residues: CASSQGGYTDTQYF. The genes are TRBV14 and TRBJ2-3; the TRBD2 assignment by TCRdb is unverifiable without DNA. Germline V CDR1 and CDR2: SGHDN, FVKESK. This CDR3 is built from 14 residues.

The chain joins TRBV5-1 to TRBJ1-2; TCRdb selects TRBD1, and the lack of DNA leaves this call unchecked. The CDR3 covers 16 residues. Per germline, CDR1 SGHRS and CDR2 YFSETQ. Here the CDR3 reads CASSTRGGQGANGYTF.

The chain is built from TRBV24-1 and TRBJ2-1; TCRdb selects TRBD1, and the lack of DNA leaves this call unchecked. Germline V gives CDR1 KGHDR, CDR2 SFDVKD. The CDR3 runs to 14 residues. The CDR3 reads CATSEGAVYNEQFF.

The CDR3 protein is CASSYSGQGFYEQYF. The gene calls are TRBV6-5 and TRBJ2-7; TCRdb picks TRBD1, but there is no DNA to check that call. The CDR3 is 15 amino acids. Per germline, CDR1 MNHEY and CDR2 SVGAGI.

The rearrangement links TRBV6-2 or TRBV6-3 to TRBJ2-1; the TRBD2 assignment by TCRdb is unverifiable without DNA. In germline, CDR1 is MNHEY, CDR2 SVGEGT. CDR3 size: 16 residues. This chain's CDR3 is CASRPSLAGSYNEQFF.

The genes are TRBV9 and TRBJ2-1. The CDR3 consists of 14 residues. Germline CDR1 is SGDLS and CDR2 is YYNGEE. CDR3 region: CASSVKWSYNEQFF. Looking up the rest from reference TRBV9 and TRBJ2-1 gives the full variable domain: DSGVTQTPKHLITATGQRVTLRCSPRSGDLSVYWYQQSLDQGLQFLIQYYNGEERAKGNILERFSAQQFPDLHSELNLSSLELGDSALYFCASSVKWSYNEQFFGPGTRLTVL.

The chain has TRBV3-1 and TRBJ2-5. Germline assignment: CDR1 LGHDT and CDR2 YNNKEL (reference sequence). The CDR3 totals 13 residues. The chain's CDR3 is CASSQDFMRTQYF.

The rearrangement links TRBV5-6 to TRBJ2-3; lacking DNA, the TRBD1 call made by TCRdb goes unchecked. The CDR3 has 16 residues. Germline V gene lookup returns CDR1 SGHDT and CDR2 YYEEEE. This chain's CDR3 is CASSPRAPSREDTQYF. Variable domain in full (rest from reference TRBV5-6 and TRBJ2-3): DAGVTQSPTHLIKTRGQQVTLRCSPKSGHDTVSWYQQALGQGPQFIFQYYEEEERQRGNFPDRFSGHQFPNYSSELNVNALLLGDSALYLCASSPRAPSREDTQYFGPGTRLTVL.

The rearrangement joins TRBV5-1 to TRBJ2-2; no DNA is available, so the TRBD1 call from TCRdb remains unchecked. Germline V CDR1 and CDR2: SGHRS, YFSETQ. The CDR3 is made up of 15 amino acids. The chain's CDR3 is CASSPTGALTGELFF.

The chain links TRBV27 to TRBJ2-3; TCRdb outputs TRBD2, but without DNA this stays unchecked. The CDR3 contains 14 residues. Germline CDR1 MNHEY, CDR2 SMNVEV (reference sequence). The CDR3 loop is CASSSGLAGYTQYF.

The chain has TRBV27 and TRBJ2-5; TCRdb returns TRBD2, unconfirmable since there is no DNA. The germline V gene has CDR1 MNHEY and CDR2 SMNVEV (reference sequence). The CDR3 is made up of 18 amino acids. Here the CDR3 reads CASSPRLAGVYGEETQYF.

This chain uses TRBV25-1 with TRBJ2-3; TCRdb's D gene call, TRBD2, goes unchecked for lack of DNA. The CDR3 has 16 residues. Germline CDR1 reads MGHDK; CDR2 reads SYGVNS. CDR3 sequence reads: CASSEWTSGSTDTQYF. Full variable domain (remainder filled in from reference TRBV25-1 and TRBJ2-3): EADIYQTPRYLVIGTGKKITLECSQTMGHDKMYWYQQDPGMELHLIHYSYGVNSTEKGDLSSESTVSRIRTEHFPLTLESARPSHTSQYLCASSEWTSGSTDTQYFGPGTRLTVL.

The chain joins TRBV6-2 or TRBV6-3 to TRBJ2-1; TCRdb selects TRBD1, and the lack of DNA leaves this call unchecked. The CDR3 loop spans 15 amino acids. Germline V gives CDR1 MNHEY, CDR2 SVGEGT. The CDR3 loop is CAGARDRVSYNEQFF.

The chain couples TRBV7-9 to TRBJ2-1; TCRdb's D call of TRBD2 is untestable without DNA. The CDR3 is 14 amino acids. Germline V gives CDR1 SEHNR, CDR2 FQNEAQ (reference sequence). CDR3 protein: CASSWTSGSNEQFF.

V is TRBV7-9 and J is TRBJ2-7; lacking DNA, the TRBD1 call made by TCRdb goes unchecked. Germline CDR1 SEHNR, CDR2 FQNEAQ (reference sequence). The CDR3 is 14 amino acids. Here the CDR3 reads CASSLAGPKDEQYF.

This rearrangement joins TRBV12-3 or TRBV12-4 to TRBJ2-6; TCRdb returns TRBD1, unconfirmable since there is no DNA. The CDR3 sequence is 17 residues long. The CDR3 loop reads CASSLGGALTHINVLTF.

CDR3 region: CATSRGILAGGPGSYNEQFF. This sequence joins TRBV15 and TRBJ2-1; there is no DNA to check the TCRdb D call of TRBD2. The CDR3 totals 20 residues. Germline assignment: CDR1 LNHNV and CDR2 YYDKDF (reference sequence).

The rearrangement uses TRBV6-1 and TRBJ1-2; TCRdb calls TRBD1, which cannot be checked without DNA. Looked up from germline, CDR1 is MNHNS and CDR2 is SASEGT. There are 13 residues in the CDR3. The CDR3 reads CASSERENYGYTF.

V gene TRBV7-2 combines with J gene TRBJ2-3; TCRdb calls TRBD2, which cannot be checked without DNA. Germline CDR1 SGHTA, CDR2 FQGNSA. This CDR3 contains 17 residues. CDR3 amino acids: CASSLGTSGRATDTQYF.